This T cell receptor (beta chain) originates from a study of shared clonotypes between healthy human individuals (dated by TCRdb to 2018 to 2020). At the level of the whole study: The cohort included three men and a couple of women between 18 and 49 years of age. Per donor, three plates each were used for CD4 naive and CD4 memory, two for CD8 naive, and one for CD8 memory. Blood TCR repertoires of five healthy adults were deeply sequenced to estimate repertoire size and the extent of clonotype sharing between individuals. To increase sequencing depth and limit assay-specific biases, TCR repertoire library preparation and sequencing were carried out by different laboratories using diverse techniques. Each donor's leukapheresis produced roughly between roughly 0.9 and 8.9 billion PBMCs.

CDR1 and CDR2 (MDHEN, SYDVKM) derive from the germline V gene. V and J are truncated by 2 bases and 0 bases respectively, leaving an intervening sequence of 4 bases. Measured from the cysteine to the phenylalanine, the CDR3 is 13 residues long. Solely the CDR3 DNA is kept, with 39 bases framed from the first base. The donors were healthy, HIV-negative adults with no recently reported acute infections or vaccinations. Every donor was a Caucasian adult living in Nashville, Tennessee, USA. Magnetic negative selection was used to enrich CD4+ T cells, after which naive cells were positively selected on CD45RA and the negative fraction became the memory subset. Blood was collected by leukapheresis, and PBMCs were isolated by Ficoll-Histopaque density gradient centrifugation and then cryopreserved in liquid nitrogen vapor phase. Purity and quantity of every magnetically sorted T cell population were checked by analytical flow cytometry. From each sorted fraction, genomic DNA was isolated and quantified by UV absorbance on a Nanodrop 2000c.

A remark on this clone: The target of this receptor is not known. The input lacks base qualities; no much larger clone sits a single base away.

Findings and caveats that apply to the study as a whole: The small number of donors limited the genetic and exposure-history diversity represented. Compared with non-shared clonotypes, the clonotypes found in all four sorted-subset donors had higher generation probabilities. Incomplete sequencing was indicated by rarefaction of sorted-subset datasets, despite the large sequencing depth. Pairwise subsampling indicated that sequencing depth was expected to affect the degree of clonotype sharing among donors. Sampling was restricted to blood, and TCR repertoires in tissue are likely to differ from TCR repertoires in blood. Sharing across a few donors was observed for about 5% of naive CD4, over 3% of naive CD8, 2.3% of memory CD4, and around 0.42% of memory CD8 clonotypes. Estimated clonotype richness was generally larger for naive than for memory subsets.

Using the deep immunoSEQ assay, multiplex PCR amplified TCR CDR3 regions from genomic DNA. Genomic DNA extracted from each cell subset was distributed evenly over all wells of several immunoSEQ 96-well plates, and each plate served as one replicate. For sorted subsets, each replicate PCR was loaded with approximately 0.2 ug genomic DNA, equivalent to 30,000 or so T cell genomes. Purified libraries were measured with a Qubit 3.0 fluorometer, size-checked on a Bioanalyzer 2100, and measured again with the KAPA Library Quantification kit. A separate single-read 150-cycle Illumina NextSeq 550 flow cell was used to sequence each immunoSEQ 96-well plate. As for how the authors treated the data: The immunoSEQ output contained only junctional sequences without quality scores, so filtering could not match that applied to full-length reads. Sequences were annotated with PyIR, a Python wrapper for IgBLAST v1.9, using IMGT germline references to assign V/J genes and CDR3. Reads were removed for weak V/J assignments (E-value above 1e-6), missing CDR3, stop codons, out-of-frame junctions, or ambiguous translated residues. A V3J clonotype was defined by an identical inferred V gene, J gene, and CDR3 amino acid sequence. Percentage overlap between repertoires was calculated by dividing the number of shared unique clonotypes by the size of the smaller repertoire. RTK rarefaction, the Chao1 estimator, and Recon v2.1 estimates of unobserved clonotypes were used to assess repertoire richness. Generation probabilities for all TCRbeta clonotypes obtained by the gDNA method from a handful of donors were computed using OLGA. Here the immuneACCESS table is served through TCRdb, limited to in-frame sequences with V and J called. Missing clones are a known gap in these copies; in checked studies unresolved V genes cover under half, and the rest lacks a known reason. The V and J calls and the clone size are those of that table, but D and trimming were determined from the DNA. Across this sample there are some 2,000,000 clones, with roughly 96% seen only once. More than 0.1% of the sample is in the top ten clones.

The TCR comes from a young man in good health. Material for sequencing was naive CD4+ T cells sorted from blood. The intended sense of this specimen's cell subset or site label: CD45RA+ positively selected. The chain links TRBV28 with TRBJ1-1; the D gene cannot be resolved reliably. CDR3 loop: CASSLELNTEAFF. The sequenced DNA is TGTGCCAGCAGTTTAGAGTTGAACACTGAAGCTTTCTTT.